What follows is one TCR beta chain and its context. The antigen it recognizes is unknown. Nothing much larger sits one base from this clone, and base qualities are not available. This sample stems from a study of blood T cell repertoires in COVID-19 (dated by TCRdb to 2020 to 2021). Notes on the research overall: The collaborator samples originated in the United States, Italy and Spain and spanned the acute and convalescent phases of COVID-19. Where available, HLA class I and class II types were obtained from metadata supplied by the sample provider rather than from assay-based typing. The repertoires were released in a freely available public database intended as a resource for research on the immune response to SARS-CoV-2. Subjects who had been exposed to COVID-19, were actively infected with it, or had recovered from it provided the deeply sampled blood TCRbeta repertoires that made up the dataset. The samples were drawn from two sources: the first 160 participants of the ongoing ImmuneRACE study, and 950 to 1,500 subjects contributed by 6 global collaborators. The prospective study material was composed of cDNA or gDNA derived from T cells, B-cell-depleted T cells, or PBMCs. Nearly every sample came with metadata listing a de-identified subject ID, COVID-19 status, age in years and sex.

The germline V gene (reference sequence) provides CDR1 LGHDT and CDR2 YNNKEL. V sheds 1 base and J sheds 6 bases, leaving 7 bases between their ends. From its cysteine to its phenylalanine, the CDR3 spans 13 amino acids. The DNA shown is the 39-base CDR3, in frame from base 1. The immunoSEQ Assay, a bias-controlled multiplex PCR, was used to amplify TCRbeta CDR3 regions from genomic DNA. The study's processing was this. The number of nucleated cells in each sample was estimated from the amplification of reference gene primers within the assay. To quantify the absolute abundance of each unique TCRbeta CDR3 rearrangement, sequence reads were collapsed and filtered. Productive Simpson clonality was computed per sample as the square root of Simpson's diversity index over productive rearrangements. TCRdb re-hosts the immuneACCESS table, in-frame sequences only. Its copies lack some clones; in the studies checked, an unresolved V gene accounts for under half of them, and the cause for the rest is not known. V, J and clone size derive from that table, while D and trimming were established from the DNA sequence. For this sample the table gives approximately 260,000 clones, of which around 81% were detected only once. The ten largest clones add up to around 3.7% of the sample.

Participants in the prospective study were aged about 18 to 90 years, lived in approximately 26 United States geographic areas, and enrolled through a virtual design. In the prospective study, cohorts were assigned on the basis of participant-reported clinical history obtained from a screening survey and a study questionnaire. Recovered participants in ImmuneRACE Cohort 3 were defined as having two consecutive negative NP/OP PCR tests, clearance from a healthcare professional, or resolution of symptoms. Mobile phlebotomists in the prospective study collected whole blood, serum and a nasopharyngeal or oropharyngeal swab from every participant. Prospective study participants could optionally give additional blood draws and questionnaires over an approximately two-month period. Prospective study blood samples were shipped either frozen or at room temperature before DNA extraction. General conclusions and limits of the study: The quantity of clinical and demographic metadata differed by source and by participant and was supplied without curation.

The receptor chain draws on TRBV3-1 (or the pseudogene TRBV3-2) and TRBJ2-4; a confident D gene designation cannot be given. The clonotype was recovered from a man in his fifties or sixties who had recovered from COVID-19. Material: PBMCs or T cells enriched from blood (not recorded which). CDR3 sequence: CASSQVHRNIQYF. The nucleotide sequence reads TGTGCCAGCAGCCAAGTACACAGAAACATTCAGTACTTC.